The 9 T cell receptor beta chains in this list originate from one sample, sequenced in a study of T cells in tuberculosis. Sequenced by immunoSEQ multiplex PCR; TCRdb stores in-frame clones only, minus some. The sample lists about 43,000 clones, roughly 94% occurring once. Sequences were obtained from PBMCs. The receptor set was obtained from a donor aged 10 to 29 with latent tuberculosis or without tuberculosis infection. Some clones in this sample may be carry-over from other donors' samples.

The chain couples TRBV14 to TRBJ2-5; 8 nucleotides align to TRBD2. Germline V gene data show CDR1 as SGHDN and CDR2 as FVKESK. With V trimmed by 5 bases and J by 1 base, 9 bases remained unmatched. The CDR3 extends over 16 amino acids. CDR3 residues: CASSALPGLAQETQYF. The CDR3 nucleotides are TGTGCCAGCAGCGCACTTCCTGGACTAGCCCAAGAGACCCAGTACTTC.

The chain combines TRBV28 with TRBJ2-7, with 8 positions matching TRBD2. The trim removed 5 bases at V and 3 bases at J, leaving 6 bases unmatched. Germline-derived CDR1 and CDR2 are MDHEN and SYDVKM. The CDR3 totals 14 residues. CDR3 sequence (DNA): TGTGCCAGCAGTCAAAGCGGGAGTATCTACGAGCAGTACTTC. Residues: CASSQSGSIYEQYF.

The V and J genes are TRBV27 and TRBJ2-3; 14 nucleotides line up with TRBD2. This CDR3 has 16 residues. V was pared by 5 bases and J by 6 bases, with 7 bases of the junction left unmatched. The V gene's germline CDR1 is MNHEY and CDR2 SMNVEV (reference sequence). The CDR3 nucleotides are TGTGCCAGCAGTCTCGGACTAGCGGGGGGTTGGGATACGCAGTATTTT. Protein sequence: CASSLGLAGGWDTQYF.

This chain connects TRBV6-1 to TRBJ2-3; 8 positions match TRBD1. The CDR3 is made up of 13 amino acids. The junction had 3 bases not matched to a gene; V was cut back by 8 bases and J by 2 bases. Germline V CDR1 and CDR2: MNHNS, SASEGT. The CDR3 nucleotides read TGTGCCAGCGGGACAGGCTTCACAGATACGCAGTATTTT. This codes for CASGTGFTDTQYF.

The chain couples TRBV6-6 to TRBJ2-2; TRBD1 matches 7 bases. The V gene end was trimmed by 2 bases and the J gene end by 3 bases; junction bases not matched to a gene: 6. The CDR3 extends over 16 amino acids. Germline values: CDR1 MNHNY, CDR2 SVGAGI (reference sequence). The chain's CDR3 is CASSYDRESDTGELFF. CDR3 DNA sequence: TGTGCCAGCAGTTACGACAGGGAAAGTGACACCGGGGAGCTGTTTTTT.

The rearrangement joins TRBV27 to TRBJ2-5; TRBD2 matches at 7 bases. Germline V gene lookup returns CDR1 MNHEY and CDR2 SMNVEV (reference sequence). V lost 2 bases and J lost 2; bases outside the gene matches: 8. This CDR3 is 16 amino acids long. CDR3 loop: CASSLRPLADQETQYF. CDR3 sequence (DNA): TGTGCCAGCAGTTTAAGGCCCCTAGCGGATCAAGAGACCCAGTACTTC.

The chain has TRBV10-3 and TRBJ2-7, with D maybe TRBD2 (6 bases). The V gene's germline CDR1 is ENHRY and CDR2 SYGVKD. The CDR3 covers 16 residues. Trimming shortened V by 2 bases and J by 0 bases, and 14 bases separated the two germline ends. CDR3 DNA sequence: TGTGCCATCAGTGAGGTGAGGGCGGGACTCTCCTACGAGCAGTACTTC. Translating gives CAISEVRAGLSYEQYF.

The J gene is TRBJ1-1, the V gene TRBV20-1; weak D call: TRBD1 (5 bases). CDR3 length: 11 amino acids. Germline lookup yields CDR1 DFQATT and CDR2 SNEGSKA (reference sequence). Trimming shortened V by 7 bases and J by 6 bases, and 12 bases separated the two germline ends. The CDR3 reads CSVRQHPEAFF. CDR3 bases: TGCAGTGTTCGACAGCACCCTGAAGCTTTCTTT.

The chain recombines TRBV7-2 with TRBJ1-3, with 10 nucleotides matching TRBD1. The germline CDR1 and CDR2 sequences are SGHTA and FQGNSA. V was pared by 5 bases and J by 9 bases, with 7 bases of the junction left unmatched. CDR3 length equals 14 residues. CDR3 sequence reads: CASSLGQGVGTIYF. As DNA, the CDR3 is TGTGCCAGCAGCCTAGGACAGGGGGTAGGCACCATATATTTT.